This T cell receptor (beta chain) was found in a study of blood T cells in healthy people across ages. Together with a sample-barcoded 5' primer, a J-beta primer mix was included in a second PCR lasting about 7 to 11 cycles. Each cDNA molecule received a tag from a template-switch adaptor that had 12 random nucleotides. Via MiXCR, TCRdb re-called the 5' RACE reads, giving one row per CDR3 protein. The sample yields hundreds of thousands of distinct CDR3 sequences, around half seen once. This sequence was found in a woman in her fifties or sixties in good health. The specimen was blood.

This chain's CDR3 is CASSFGPVDSGNTIYF. Here the CDR3 DNA reads TGTGCCAGCAGCTTCGGTCCAGTCGACTCTGGAAACACCATATATTTT. The rearrangement links TRBV7-2 to TRBJ1-3; D gene uncertain. This CDR3 spans 16 amino acids. Germline-derived CDR1 and CDR2 are SGHTA and FQGNSA. Deletions cut 3 bases from V and 0 bases from J, with 12 bases between. The variable domain in full, with the rest retrieved from reference TRBV7-2 and TRBJ1-3, is GAGVSQSPSNKVTEKGKDVELRCDPISGHTALYWYRQSLGQGLEFLIYFQGNSAPDKSGLPSDRFSAERTGGSVSTLTIQRTQQEDSAVYLCASSFGPVDSGNTIYFGEGSWLTVV.